This TCR beta chain was identified in a study of blood T cell repertoires in COVID-19. Source study methods: Reference gene primer amplification gave nucleated cell count estimates. Profiled with immunoSEQ multiplex PCR; TCRdb holds only in-frame clones, not every one. The V and J calls and clone size are taken from that table; D and trimming were inferred from the DNA. Among about 240,000 clones listed, more than 75% were seen once. CDR1 LNHNV and CDR2 YYDKDF come from the germline V gene (reference sequence). This CDR3 is 15 amino acids long. V dropped 1 base and J dropped 0 bases, with 7 bases sitting between them.

This sequence joins TRBV15 and TRBJ1-5; D is ambiguous. This receptor was taken from a woman aged 40 to 50 with acute COVID-19. The sequencing sample was made of PBMCs or T cells enriched from blood (not recorded which). CDR3 residues: CATSRAGYSNQPQHF. In DNA, the CDR3 is TGTGCCACCAGCAGAGCAGGTTATAGCAATCAGCCCCAGCATTTT.